This T cell receptor (beta chain) was recorded in a study of identical twins. MiXCR was run by TCRdb on the 5' RACE reads, yielding one entry per CDR3 protein. Among hundreds of thousands of distinct CDR3 sequences listed, approximately 7% were seen once. This clonotype was observed a handful of times. The germline CDR1 and CDR2 sequences are SGHVS and FQNEAQ. The CDR3 extends over 14 amino acids. Trimming left V 4 bases short and J 0 bases short, with 7 bases between. These data were also reused for a study on yellow fever vaccine responses in identical twins.

This sequence originates from a woman aged 18-29 years in good health. The chain employs TRBV7-8 and TRBJ1-3; D is unclear. Sequenced sample: memory (CD45RO+) T cells sorted from blood. CDR3 residues: CASSSSSSGNTIYF. The CDR3 coding sequence is TGTGCCAGCAGCTCGTCGAGCTCTGGAAACACCATATATTTT.